The rows below give T cell receptor beta chains drawn from one sample of a study of T cell responses to AZD1222 COVID-19 vaccine. The table came from immunoSEQ multiplex PCR; TCRdb's copy has only in-frame clones and leaves some out. The top ten hold about 1% of the sample, which has some 160,000 clones, around 94% seen once. This sample comprised peripheral blood, obtained on day 0 of AZD1222 vaccination. These receptors originate from an adult in good health. CDR3s include the opening cysteine and the closing phenylalanine or tryptophan. The D gene is left open where the match is weak. A row's size may be missing; if present it is once, few, many or a size class.

>-|TRBJ1-1|TRBV20-1|once
TGCAGTGCTAGTGGGGGGCCCACTGAAGCTTTCTTT
CSASGGPTEAFF
>-|TRBJ2-7|TRBV19|-
TGTGCCAGTAGTATACCGGGGAGCTCCTACGAGCAGTACTTC
CASSIPGSSYEQYF
>-|TRBJ1-1|TRBV19|-
TGTGCCAGTAGTATCGCCGACAACACTGAAGCTTTCTTT
CASSIADNTEAFF
>TRBD2|TRBJ2-1|TRBV11-2|-
TGTGCCAGCAGCCTGATACTAGCGGGGGATCCCTACAATGAGCAGTTCTTC
CASSLILAGDPYNEQFF
>TRBD2|TRBJ2-2|TRBV9|once
TGTGCCAGCAGCGTAGTGGAGCGGGGGCCCGGGGAGCTGTTTTTT
CASSVVERGPGELFF
>-|TRBJ1-2|TRBV29-1|-
TGCAGCGTTGAATATCGGGCAGGGGTTTTGAACTATGGCTACACCTTC
CSVEYRAGVLNYGYTF
>-|TRBJ2-1|TRBV19|-
TGTGCCAGTAGTGATACAGGGCTTGGCTCCTACAATGAGCAGTTCTTC
CASSDTGLGSYNEQFF
>-|TRBJ1-2|TRBV5-1|-
TGCGCCAGCAGCTTGGGAGGGGAGAACTATGGCTACACCTTC
CASSLGGENYGYTF
>-|TRBJ2-5|TRBV10-3|few
TGTGCCATCAGTGACAGGGAAGAGACCCAGTACTTC
CAISDREETQYF
>TRBD1|TRBJ1-2|TRBV18|-
TGTGCCAGCTCACCCAGTCCGGGACAGTTCTATGGCTACACCTTC
CASSPSPGQFYGYTF
>-|TRBJ2-7|TRBV3-1/TRBV3-2|-
TGTGCCAGCAGCGACCCGGGACGAGGGTACGAGCAGTACTTC
CASSDPGRGYEQYF
>TRBD1|TRBJ1-2|TRBV5-1|-
TGCGCCAGCAGCTTAACAGGGGGCCCTGGCTACACCTTC
CASSLTGGPGYTF
>-|TRBJ1-2|TRBV7-9|-
TGTGCCAGCAGCTTAGCGGTTAAGTGGGAGTTGTCGTACACCTTC
CASSLAVKWELSYTF
>TRBD2|TRBJ2-3|TRBV4-2|-
TGTGCCAGCAGCCAAGTTGGCGGCGGGGGGCCATTAGGCACAGATACGCAGTATTTT
CASSQVGGGGPLGTDTQYF
>-|TRBJ1-1|TRBV5-4|-
TGTGCCGGATCTTTGAGGGTGGACACTGAAGCTTTCTTT
CAGSLRVDTEAFF
>TRBD1|TRBJ2-5|TRBV6-5|-
TGTGCCAGCAGCCGACCGGGACAGGGAACGGAGACCCAGTACTTC
CASSRPGQGTETQYF
>-|TRBJ2-3|TRBV5-1|-
TGCGCCAGCAGGGACACATTAGATACGCAGTATTTT
CASRDTLDTQYF